Many counts were recorded for the clone carrying this TCR beta chain. V was trimmed by 0 bases and J by 10 bases, leaving 13 bases between them. The CDR3 is 14 amino acids. Germline lookup yields CDR1 LGHNA and CDR2 YNFKEQ. Template switching added a universal primer binding site, and final cDNA carried unique molecular identifiers. One entry per CDR3 protein results from TCRdb running MiXCR on the 5' RACE reads. Of about 470,000 distinct CDR3 sequences listed, roughly 26% are singletons. This entry comes from a study of identical twins. The data also belong to a second study, concerning T cells expressing NK-cell markers.

Material: CD4+ T cells sorted from blood. This receptor was taken from a woman younger than 35 in good health. The chain links TRBV4-2 to TRBJ2-1, with a tentative D call TRBD2 (5 bases). DNA for the CDR3: TGTGCCAGCAGCCAAGAAGGCGGACTCCAGGAGCAGTTCTTC. Translated: CASSQEGGLQEQFF.